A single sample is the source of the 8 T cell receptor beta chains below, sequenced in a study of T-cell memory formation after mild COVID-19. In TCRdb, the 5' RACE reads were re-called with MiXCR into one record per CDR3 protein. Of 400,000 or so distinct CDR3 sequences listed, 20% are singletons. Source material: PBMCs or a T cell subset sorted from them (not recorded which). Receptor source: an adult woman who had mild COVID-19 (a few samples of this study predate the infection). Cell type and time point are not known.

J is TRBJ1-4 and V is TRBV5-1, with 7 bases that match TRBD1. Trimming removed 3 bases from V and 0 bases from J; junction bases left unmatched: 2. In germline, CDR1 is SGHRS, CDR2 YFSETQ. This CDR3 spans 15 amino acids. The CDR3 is CASSSGTATNEKLFF. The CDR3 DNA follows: TGCGCCAGCAGCTCAGGGACAGCAACTAATGAAAAACTGTTTTTT.

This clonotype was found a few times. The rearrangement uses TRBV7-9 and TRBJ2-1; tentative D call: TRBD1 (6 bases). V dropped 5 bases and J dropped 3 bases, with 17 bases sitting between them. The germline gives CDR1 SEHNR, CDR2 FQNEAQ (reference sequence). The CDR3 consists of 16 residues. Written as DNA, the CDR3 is TGTGCCAGCAGCACCCCGGACAGATCTATCTACAATGAGCAGTTCTTC. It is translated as CASSTPDRSIYNEQFF.

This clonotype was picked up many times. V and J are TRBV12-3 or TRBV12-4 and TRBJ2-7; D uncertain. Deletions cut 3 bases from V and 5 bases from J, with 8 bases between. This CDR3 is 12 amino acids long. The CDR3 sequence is CASSFGGNEQYF. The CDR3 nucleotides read TGTGCCAGCAGTTTCGGCGGAAACGAGCAGTACTTC.

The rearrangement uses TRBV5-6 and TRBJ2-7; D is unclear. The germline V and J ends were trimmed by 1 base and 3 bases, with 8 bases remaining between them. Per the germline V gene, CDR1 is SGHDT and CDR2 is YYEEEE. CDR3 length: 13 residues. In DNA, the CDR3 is TGTGCCAGCAGCTTGCCCTTAGACTACGAGCAGTACTTC. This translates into CASSLPLDYEQYF.

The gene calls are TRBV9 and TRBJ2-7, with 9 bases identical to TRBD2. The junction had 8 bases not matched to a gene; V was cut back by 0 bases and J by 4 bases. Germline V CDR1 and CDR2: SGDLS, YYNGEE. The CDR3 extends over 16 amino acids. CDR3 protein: CASSVGGGGAMYEQYF. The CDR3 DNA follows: TGTGCCAGCAGCGTAGGTGGCGGGGGGGCTATGTACGAGCAGTACTTC.

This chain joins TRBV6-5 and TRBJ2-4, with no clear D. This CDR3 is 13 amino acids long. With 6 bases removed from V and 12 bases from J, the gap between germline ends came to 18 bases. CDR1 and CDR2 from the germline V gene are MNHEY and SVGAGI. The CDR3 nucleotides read TGTGCCAGCAGCCGCCCCACCGGCCATGATCAGTACTTC. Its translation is CASSRPTGHDQYF.

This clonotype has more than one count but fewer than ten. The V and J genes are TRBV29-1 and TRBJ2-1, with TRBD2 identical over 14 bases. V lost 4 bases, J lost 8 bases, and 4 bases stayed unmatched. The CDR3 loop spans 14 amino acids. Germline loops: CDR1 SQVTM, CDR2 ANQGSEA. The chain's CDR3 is CSVGLAGGRDEQFF. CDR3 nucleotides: TGCAGCGTTGGACTAGCGGGAGGGAGGGATGAGCAGTTCTTC.

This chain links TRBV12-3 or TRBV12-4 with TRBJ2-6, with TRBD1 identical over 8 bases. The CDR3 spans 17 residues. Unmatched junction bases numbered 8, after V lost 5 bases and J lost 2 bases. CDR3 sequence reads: CASSMTGERAGANVLTF. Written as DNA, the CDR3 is TGTGCCAGCAGTATGACAGGGGAGAGGGCTGGGGCCAACGTCCTGACTTTC.